This T cell receptor (beta chain) is drawn from a study of T cell changes during pregnancy in multiple sclerosis. Trimming removed 1 base from V and 2 bases from J; junction bases left unmatched: 4. Per germline, CDR1 MGHRA and CDR2 YSYEKL. The CDR3 is 17 amino acids. TCRdb keeps only in-frame clones here, not all; method: immunoSEQ multiplex PCR. The sample gives roughly 100,000 clones, 91% of which show up once; about 3.4% is in the top ten. This TCR came from a female donor with multiple sclerosis, enrolled in a pregnancy study. The specimen was peripheral blood, collected in the second trimester of pregnancy. The chain uses TRBV4-1 and TRBJ2-6; 8 bases match TRBD1. The CDR3 is CASSQGAQGAGANVLTF. The DNA for the CDR3 is TGCGCCAGCAGCCAAGGGGCACAGGGGGCTGGGGCCAACGTCCTGACTTTC.